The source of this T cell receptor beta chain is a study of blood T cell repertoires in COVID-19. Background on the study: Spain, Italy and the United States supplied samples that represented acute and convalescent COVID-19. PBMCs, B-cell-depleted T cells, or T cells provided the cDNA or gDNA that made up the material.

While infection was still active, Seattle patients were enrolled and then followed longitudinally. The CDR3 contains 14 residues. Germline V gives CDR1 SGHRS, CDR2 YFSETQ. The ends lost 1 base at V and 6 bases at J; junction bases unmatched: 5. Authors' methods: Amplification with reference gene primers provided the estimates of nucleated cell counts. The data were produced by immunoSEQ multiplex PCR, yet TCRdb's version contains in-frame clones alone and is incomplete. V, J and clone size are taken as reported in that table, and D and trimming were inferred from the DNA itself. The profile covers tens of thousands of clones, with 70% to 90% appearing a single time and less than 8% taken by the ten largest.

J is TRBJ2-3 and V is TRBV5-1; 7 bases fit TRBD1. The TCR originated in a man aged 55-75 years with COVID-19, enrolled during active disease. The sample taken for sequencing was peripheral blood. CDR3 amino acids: CASSLTGVSDTQYF. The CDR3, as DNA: TGCGCCAGCAGCTTGACAGGGGTTTCCGATACGCAGTATTTT.